This TCR beta chain was documented in a study of T cells in Graves' hyperthyroidism and ophthalmopathy. On the study more broadly: Peripheral blood specimens were obtained at initial diagnosis, prior to any treatment.

The CDR3 contains 18 residues. CDR1 is MNHEY, CDR2 SVGAGI, per germline. The V gene end was trimmed by 2 bases and the J gene end by 7 bases; junction bases not matched to a gene: 12. Concerning this clonotype itself: Its antigen is undetermined.

Researchers amplified the TCR beta CDR3 regions from RNA transcripts. The HTBI set primed first-round TCR CDR3 RT-PCR. One entry per CDR3 protein, called by TCRdb with MiXCR from the multiplex PCR reads. Among hundreds of thousands of distinct CDR3 sequences listed, over 15% were seen once. Subjects aged 18 to 65 presented with newly diagnosed hyperthyroidism of less than 2 months' duration. The PBMCs had their origin in 10 ml of fresh peripheral blood. Study-level findings and limits: Model-based prediction identified ophthalmopathy a median approximately 6.2 months prior to its onset.

This chain links TRBV6-5 with TRBJ1-6, with TRBD1 identical over 9 bases. The TCR comes from a woman aged 50 to 60 with Graves' hyperthyroidism that later progressed to Graves' ophthalmopathy. The sequenced sample was blood. CDR3 loop: CASSYPRDRANTNSPLHF. The CDR3 DNA follows: TGTGCCAGCAGTTACCCAAGGGACAGGGCAAATACGAATTCACCCCTCCACTTT.